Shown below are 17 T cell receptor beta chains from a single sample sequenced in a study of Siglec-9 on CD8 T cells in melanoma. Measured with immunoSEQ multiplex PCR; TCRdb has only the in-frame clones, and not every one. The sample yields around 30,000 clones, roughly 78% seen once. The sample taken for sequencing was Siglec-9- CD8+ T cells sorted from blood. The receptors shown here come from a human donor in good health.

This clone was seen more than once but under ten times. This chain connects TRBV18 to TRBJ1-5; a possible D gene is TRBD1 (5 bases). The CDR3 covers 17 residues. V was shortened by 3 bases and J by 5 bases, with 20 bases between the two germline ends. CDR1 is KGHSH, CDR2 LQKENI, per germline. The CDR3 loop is CASSPGIFETADQPQHF. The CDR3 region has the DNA TGTGCCAGCTCACCCGGAATTTTTGAGACAGCTGATCAGCCCCAGCATTTT.

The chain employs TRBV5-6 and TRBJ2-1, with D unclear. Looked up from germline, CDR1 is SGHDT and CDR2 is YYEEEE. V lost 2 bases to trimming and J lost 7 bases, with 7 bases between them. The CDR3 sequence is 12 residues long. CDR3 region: CASSFLDNEQFF. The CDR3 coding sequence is TGTGCCAGCAGCTTTTTGGATAATGAGCAGTTCTTC. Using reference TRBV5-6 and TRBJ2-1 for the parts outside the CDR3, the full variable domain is DAGVTQSPTHLIKTRGQQVTLRCSPKSGHDTVSWYQQALGQGPQFIFQYYEEEERQRGNFPDRFSGHQFPNYSSELNVNALLLGDSALYLCASSFLDNEQFFGPGTRLTVL.

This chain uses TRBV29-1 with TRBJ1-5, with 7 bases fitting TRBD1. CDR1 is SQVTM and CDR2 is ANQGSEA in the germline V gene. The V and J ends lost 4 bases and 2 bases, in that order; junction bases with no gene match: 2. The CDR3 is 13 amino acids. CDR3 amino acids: CSVGGTGNQPQHF. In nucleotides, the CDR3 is TGCAGCGTTGGGGGGACAGGCAATCAGCCCCAGCATTTT. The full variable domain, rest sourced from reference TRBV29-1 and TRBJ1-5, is SAVISQKPSRDICQRGTSLTIQCQVDSQVTMMFWYRQQPGQSLTLIATANQGSEATYESGFVIDKFPISRPNLTFSTLTVSNMSPEDSSIYLCSVGGTGNQPQHFGDGTRLSIL.

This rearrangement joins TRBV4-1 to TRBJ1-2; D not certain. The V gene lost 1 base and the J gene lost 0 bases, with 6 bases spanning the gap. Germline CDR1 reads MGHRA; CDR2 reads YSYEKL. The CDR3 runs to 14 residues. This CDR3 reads CASSQVSANYGYTF. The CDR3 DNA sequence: TGCGCCAGCAGCCAAGTTTCAGCTAACTATGGCTACACCTTC.

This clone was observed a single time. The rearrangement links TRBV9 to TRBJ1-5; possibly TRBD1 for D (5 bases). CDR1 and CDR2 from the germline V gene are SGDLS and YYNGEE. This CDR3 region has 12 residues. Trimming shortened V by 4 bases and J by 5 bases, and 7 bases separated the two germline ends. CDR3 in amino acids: CASSPGDQPQHF. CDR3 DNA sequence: TGTGCCAGCAGCCCGGGGGATCAGCCCCAGCATTTT.

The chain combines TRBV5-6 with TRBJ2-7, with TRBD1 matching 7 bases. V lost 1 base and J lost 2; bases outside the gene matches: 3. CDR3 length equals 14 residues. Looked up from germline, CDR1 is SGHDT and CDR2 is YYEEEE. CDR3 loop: CASSLTGATYEQYF. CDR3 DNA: TGTGCCAGCAGCTTGACAGGGGCGACCTACGAGCAGTACTTC.

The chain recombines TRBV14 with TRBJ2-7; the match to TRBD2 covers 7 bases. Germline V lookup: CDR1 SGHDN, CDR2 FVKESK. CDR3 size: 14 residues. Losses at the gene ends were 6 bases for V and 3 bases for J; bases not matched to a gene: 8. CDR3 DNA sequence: TGTGCCAGCAGTTCCCTCCGGGGGGACTACGAGCAGTACTTC. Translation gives CASSSLRGDYEQYF.

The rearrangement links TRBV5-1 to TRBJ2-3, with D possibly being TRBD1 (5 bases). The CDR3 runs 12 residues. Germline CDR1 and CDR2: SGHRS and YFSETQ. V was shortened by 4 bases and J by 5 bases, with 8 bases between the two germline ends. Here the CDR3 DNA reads TGCGCCAGCAGCCCCAGGGAAGATACGCAGTATTTT. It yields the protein CASSPREDTQYF. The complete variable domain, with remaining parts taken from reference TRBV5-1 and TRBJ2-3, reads KAGVTQTPRYLIKTRGQQVTLSCSPISGHRSVSWYQQTPGQGLQFLFEYFSETQRNKGNFPGRFSGRQFSNSRSEMNVSTLELGDSALYLCASSPREDTQYFGPGTRLTVL.

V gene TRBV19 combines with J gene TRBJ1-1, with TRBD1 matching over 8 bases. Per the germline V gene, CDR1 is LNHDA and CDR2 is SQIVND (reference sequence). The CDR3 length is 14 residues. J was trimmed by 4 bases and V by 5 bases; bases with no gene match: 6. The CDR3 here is CASSFQGAGTEAFF. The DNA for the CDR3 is TGTGCCAGTAGTTTCCAGGGGGCTGGCACTGAAGCTTTCTTT.

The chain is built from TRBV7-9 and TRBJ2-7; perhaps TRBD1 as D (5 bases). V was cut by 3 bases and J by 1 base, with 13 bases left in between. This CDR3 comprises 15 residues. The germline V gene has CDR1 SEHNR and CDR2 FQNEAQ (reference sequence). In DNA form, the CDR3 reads TGTGCCAGCAGCTTCCCCACAGACAGTTCCTACGAGCAGTACTTC. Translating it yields CASSFPTDSSYEQYF.

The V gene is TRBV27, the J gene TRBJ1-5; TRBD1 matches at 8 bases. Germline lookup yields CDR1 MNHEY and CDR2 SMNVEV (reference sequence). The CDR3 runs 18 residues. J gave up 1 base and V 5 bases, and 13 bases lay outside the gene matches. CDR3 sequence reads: CASSARTGYMVSNQPQHF. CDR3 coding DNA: TGTGCCAGCAGTGCGAGGACAGGGTATATGGTAAGCAATCAGCCCCAGCATTTT.

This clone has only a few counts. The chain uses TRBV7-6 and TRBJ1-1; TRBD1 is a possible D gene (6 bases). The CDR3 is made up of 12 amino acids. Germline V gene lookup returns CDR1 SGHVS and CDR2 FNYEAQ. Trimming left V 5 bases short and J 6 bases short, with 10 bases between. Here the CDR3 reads CASSNGGPEAFF. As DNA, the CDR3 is TGTGCCAGCAGCAACGGGGGGCCTGAAGCTTTCTTT.

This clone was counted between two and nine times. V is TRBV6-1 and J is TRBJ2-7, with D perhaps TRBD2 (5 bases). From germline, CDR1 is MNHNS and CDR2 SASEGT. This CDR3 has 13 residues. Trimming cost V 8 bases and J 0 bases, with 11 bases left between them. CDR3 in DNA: TGTGCCAGCCAGAGTGGGAGCTCCTACGAGCAGTACTTC. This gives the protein CASQSGSSYEQYF.

This chain's CDR3 is CASSTGGSPYEQYF. The CDR3, as DNA: TGTGCCAGCAGTACAGGGGGCTCCCCCTACGAGCAGTACTTC. This rearrangement joins TRBV2 to TRBJ2-7, with 9 bases matching TRBD1. The CDR3 is 14 amino acids. With 5 bases clipped from V and 2 bases from J, the junction kept 4 bases outside the gene matches. Germline V gene data show CDR1 as SNHLY and CDR2 as FYNNEI.

DNA for the CDR3: TGTGCCAGCAGTACCGAGGGGGCCGGAACTTCCTACAATGAGCAGTTCTTC. Protein: CASSTEGAGTSYNEQFF. V is TRBV28 and J is TRBJ2-1, with 7 positions matching TRBD1. The CDR3 has 17 residues. Germline CDR1 and CDR2: MDHEN and SYDVKM. J lost 1 base, V lost 5 bases, and 11 bases had no gene match.

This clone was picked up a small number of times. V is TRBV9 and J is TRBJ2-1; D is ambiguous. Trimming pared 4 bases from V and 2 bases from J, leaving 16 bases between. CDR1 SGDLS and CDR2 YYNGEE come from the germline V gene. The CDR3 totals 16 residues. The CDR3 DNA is TGTGCCAGCAGCCCAAGACCCGGGTTGGCCTACAATGAGCAGTTCTTC. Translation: CASSPRPGLAYNEQFF.

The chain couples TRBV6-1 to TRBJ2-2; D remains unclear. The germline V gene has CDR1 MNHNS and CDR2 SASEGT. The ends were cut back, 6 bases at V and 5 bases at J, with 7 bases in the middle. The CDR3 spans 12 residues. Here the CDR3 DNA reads TGTGCCAGCAGAGGTCTAACCGGGGAGCTGTTTTTT. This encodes CASRGLTGELFF.